This entry concerns a single TCR beta chain. Its specificity is unknown. PCR used 60 Vbeta primers and 13 Jbeta primers. Generated by immunoSEQ multiplex PCR, the TCRdb table keeps only in-frame clones and is missing some. The sample holds some 130,000 clones; approximately 80% are singletons and the top ten take around 2%. This specimen comes from a study of cytomegalovirus exposure and HLA in healthy donors. Study-wide context: Clustering assigned 70% to 90% of the approximately 370 genotyped donors to the Caucasian-associated ancestry cluster. Findings of the study overall: From TCR beta sequences, most subjects' HLA-A and HLA-B alleles were reportedly predicted accurately. Within an earlier analysis, most TCR beta V segments proved productive either about 90% or about 30% of the time.

This CDR3 has 14 amino acids. Trimming took off 5 bases at V and 6 bases at J, with 14 bases between the two ends. Germline CDR1 is SEHNR and CDR2 is FQNEAQ (reference sequence). The V and J genes are TRBV7-9 and TRBJ1-5; possible D gene TRBD1, 6 bases. The TCR originated in a woman aged 40 to 50 in good health and CMV-seronegative. The sequenced material came from PBMCs. This CDR3 is CASSGRTVGQPQHF. DNA of the CDR3: TGTGCCAGCAGCGGCCGGACAGTAGGTCAGCCCCAGCATTTT. Supplemented by reference TRBV7-9 and TRBJ1-5, the full variable domain reads DTGVSQNPRHKITKRGQNVTFRCDPISEHNRLYWYRQTLGQGPEFLTYFQNEAQLEKSRLLSDRFSAERPKGSFSTLEIQRTEQGDSAMYLCASSGRTVGQPQHFGDGTRLSIL.